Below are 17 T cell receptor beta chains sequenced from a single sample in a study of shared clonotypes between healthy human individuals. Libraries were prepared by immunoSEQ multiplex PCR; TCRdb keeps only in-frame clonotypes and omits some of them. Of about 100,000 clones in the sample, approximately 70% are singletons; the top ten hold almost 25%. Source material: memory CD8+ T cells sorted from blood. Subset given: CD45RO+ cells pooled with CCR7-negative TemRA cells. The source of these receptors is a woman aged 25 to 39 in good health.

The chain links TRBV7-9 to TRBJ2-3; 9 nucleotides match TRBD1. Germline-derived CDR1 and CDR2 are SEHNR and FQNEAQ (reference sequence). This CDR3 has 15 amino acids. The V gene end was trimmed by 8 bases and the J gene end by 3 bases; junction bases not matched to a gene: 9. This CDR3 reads CASSYYRGRTDTQYF. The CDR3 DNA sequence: TGTGCCAGCTCCTACTACAGGGGGCGAACAGATACGCAGTATTTT.

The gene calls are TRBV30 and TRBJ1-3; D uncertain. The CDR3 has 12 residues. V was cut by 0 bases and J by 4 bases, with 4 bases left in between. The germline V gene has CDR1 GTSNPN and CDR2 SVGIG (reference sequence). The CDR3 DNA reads TGTGCCTGGAGTGTACTCGGAAACACCATATATTTT. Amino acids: CAWSVLGNTIYF.

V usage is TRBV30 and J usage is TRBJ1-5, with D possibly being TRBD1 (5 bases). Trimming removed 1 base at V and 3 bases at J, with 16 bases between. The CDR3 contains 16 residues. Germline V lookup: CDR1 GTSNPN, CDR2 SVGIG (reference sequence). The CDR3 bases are TGTGCCTGGAGTGCAAGAGGAGGGGCGACCAATCAGCCCCAGCATTTT. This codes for CAWSARGGATNQPQHF. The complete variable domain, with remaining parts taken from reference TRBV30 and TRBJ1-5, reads SQTIHQWPATLVQPVGSPLSLECTVEGTSNPNLYWYRQAAGRGLQLLFYSVGIGQISSEVPQNLSASRPQDRQFILSSKKLLLSDSGFYLCAWSARGGATNQPQHFGDGTRLSIL.

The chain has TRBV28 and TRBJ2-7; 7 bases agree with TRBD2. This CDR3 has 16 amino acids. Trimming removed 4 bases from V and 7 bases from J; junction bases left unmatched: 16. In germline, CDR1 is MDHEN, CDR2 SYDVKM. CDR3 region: CASSSPEAERGPEQYF. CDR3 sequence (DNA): TGTGCCAGCAGTTCCCCCGAGGCAGAGCGGGGTCCGGAGCAGTACTTC.

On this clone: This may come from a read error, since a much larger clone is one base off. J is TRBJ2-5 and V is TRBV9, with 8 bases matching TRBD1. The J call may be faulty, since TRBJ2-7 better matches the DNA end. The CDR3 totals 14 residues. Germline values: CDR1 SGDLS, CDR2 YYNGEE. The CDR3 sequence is CASSVAGGSDEQYF. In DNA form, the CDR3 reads TGTGCCAGCAGCGTAGCAGGGGGCAGCGACGAGCAGTACTTC.

CDR3 sequence (DNA): TGTGCCAGCAGTGAGGTAGCGGGAGGTTTCGACGAGCAGTACTTC. Its protein is CASSEVAGGFDEQYF. This chain connects TRBV6-4 to TRBJ2-7; 10 bases are a match to TRBD2. The trim removed 3 bases at V and 5 bases at J, leaving 7 bases unmatched. The CDR3 consists of 15 residues. Germline V gene lookup returns CDR1 MRHNA and CDR2 SNTAGT.

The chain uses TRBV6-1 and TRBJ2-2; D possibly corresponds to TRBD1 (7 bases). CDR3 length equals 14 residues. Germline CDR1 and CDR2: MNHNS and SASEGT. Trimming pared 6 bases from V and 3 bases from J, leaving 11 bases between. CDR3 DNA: TGTGCCAGCAGAACAGGGGAGGACACCGGGGAGCTGTTTTTT. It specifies CASRTGEDTGELFF.

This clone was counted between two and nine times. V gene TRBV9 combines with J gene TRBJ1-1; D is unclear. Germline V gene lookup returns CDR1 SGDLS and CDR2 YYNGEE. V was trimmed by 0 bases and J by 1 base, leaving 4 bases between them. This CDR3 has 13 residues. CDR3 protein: CASSVDGNTEAFF. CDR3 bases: TGTGCCAGCAGCGTAGACGGGAACACTGAAGCTTTCTTT.

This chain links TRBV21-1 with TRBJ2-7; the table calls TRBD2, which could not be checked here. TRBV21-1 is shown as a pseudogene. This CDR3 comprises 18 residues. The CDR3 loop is CASTPWGITSGDLEEQYF. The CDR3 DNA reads TGTGCCAGCACCCCCTGGGGAATTACTAGCGGGGATTTGGAAGAGCAGTACTTC.

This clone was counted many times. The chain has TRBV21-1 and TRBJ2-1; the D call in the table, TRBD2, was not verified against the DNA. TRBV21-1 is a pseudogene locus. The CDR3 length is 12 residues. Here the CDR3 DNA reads TGTGCCAGCAGCAAGCGGGAGAATGAGCAGTTCTTC. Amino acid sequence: CASSKRENEQFF.

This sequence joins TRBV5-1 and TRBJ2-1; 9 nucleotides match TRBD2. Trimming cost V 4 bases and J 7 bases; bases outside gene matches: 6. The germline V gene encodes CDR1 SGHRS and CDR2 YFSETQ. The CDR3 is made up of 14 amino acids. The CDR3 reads CASSRLAVENEQFF. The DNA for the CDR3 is TGCGCCAGCAGCCGACTAGCGGTCGAGAATGAGCAGTTCTTC.

The CDR3 region has the DNA TGTGCCAGCAGCCCCTCAGGAGGGACAGGGGGGACTGAAGCTTTCTTT. Residues: CASSPSGGTGGTEAFF. This chain links TRBV5-6 with TRBJ1-1, with 11 bases that match TRBD1. The CDR3 loop spans 16 amino acids. Germline values: CDR1 SGHDT, CDR2 YYEEEE. J lost 5 bases, V lost 4 bases, and 10 bases had no gene match.

The CDR3 loop is CASSLVIAGTNTGELFF. CDR3 nucleotides: TGTGCCAGCAGCTTAGTAATAGCGGGAACGAACACCGGGGAGCTGTTTTTT. This chain connects TRBV7-9 to TRBJ2-2; 8 bases fit TRBD2. The CDR3 totals 17 residues. After removal of 1 base from V and 0 bases from J, the junction contained 4 bases not matched to a gene. Germline V CDR1 and CDR2: SEHNR, FQNEAQ (reference sequence). The full variable domain, in which reference TRBV7-9 and TRBJ2-2 provide the parts outside the CDR3, is DTGVSQNPRHKITKRGQNVTFRCDPISEHNRLYWYRQTLGQGPEFLTYFQNEAQLEKSRLLSDRFSAERPKGSFSTLEIQRTEQGDSAMYLCASSLVIAGTNTGELFFGEGSRLTVL.

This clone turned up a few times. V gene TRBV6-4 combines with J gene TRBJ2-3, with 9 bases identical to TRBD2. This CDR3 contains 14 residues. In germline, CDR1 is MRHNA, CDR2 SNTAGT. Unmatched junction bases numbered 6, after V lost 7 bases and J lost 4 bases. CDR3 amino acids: CASKREEVADTQYF. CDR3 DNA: TGTGCCAGCAAGCGGGAGGAGGTCGCAGATACGCAGTATTTT.

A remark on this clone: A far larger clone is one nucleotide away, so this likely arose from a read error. The CDR3, as DNA: TGTGCCAGTAGTCGGAGGGCGGGGTACACTGAAGCTTTCTTT. As protein: CASSRRAGYTEAFF. The rearrangement uses TRBV19 and TRBJ1-1; D not resolved. Deletions cut 5 bases from V and 3 bases from J, with 13 bases between. Germline V CDR1 and CDR2: LNHDA, SQIVND (reference sequence). The CDR3 has 14 residues.

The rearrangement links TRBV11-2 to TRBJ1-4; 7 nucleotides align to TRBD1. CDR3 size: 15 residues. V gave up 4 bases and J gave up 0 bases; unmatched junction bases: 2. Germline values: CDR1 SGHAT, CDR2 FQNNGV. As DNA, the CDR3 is TGTGCCAGCAGCTACACAGGGGCAACTAATGAAAAACTGTTTTTT. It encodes CASSYTGATNEKLFF.

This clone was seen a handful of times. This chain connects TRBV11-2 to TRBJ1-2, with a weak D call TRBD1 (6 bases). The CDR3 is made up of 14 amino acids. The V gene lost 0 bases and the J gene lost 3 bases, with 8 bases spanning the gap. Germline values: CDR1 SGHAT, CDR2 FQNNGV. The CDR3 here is CASSLDQGHYGYTF. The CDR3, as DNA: TGTGCCAGCAGCTTAGATCAGGGGCACTATGGCTACACCTTC.